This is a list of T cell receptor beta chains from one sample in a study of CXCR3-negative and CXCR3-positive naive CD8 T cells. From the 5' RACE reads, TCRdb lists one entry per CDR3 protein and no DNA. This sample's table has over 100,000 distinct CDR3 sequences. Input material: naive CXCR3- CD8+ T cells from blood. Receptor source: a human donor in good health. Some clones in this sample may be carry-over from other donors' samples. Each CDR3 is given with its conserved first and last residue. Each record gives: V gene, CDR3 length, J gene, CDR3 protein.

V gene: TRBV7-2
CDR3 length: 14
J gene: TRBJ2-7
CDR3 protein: CASSLPGLVYEQYF

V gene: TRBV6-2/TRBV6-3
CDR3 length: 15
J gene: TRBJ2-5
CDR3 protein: CASSSDGATQETQYF

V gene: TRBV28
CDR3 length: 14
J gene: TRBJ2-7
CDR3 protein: CASSFPPPSYEQYF

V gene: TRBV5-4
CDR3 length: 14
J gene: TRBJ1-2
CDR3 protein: CASSSALLSGGYTF

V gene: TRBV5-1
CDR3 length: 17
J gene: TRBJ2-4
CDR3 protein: CASSLGWGSWAKNIQYF

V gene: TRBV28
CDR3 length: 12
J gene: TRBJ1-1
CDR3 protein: CASRGMDTEAFF

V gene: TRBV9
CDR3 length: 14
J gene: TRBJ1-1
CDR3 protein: CASSVASSDTEAFF

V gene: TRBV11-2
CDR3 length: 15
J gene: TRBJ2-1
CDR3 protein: CASCERESRYNEQFF

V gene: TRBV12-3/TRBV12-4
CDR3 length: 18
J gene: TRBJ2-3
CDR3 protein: CASNANPGLAPRTDTQYF

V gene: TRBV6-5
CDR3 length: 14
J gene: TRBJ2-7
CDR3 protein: CASSWTDLSYEQYF

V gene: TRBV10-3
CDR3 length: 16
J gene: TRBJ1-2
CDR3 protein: CAIKGQAGTANYGYTF

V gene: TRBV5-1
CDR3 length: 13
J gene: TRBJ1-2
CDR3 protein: CASSGTNAYGYTF

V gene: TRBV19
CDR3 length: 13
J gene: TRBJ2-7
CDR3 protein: CASIVAGGYEQYF

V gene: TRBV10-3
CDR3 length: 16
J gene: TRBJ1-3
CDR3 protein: CAISEHPDISGNTIYF

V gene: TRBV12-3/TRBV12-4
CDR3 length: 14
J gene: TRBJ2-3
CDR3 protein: CASSWTGRTDTQYF

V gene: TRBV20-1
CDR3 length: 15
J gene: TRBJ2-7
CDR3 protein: CSARELLAGVSEQYF

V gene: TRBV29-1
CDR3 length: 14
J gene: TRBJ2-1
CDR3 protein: CSVEGSGLTYEQFF

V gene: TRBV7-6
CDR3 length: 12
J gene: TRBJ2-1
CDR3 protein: CASSGTVNEQFF

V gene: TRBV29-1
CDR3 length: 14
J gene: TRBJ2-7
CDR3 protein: CSVKGQGSSYEQYF

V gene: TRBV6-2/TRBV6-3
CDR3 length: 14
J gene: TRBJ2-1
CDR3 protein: CATIRNSGRNEQFF

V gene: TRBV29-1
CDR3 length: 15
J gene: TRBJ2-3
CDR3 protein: CSVEDRDRAPDTQYF

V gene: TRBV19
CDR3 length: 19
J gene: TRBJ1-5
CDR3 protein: CASSILLLLPDRFNQPQHF

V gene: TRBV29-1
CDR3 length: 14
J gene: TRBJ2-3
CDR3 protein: CSVEPTQEGDTQYF

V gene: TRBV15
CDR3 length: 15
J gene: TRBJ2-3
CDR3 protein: CATSARTGITDTQYF

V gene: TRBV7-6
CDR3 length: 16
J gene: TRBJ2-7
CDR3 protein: CASSLAGLAGTYEQYF

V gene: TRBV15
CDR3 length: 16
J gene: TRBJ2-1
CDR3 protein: CATSRPGRLSYNEQFF

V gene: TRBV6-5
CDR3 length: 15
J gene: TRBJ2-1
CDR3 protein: CASSYPLGGHNEQFF

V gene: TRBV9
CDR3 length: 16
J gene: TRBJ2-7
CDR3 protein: CASSDNLAEGGREQYF

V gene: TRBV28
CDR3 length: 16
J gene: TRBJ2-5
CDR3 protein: CASSLYPTDPQETQYF

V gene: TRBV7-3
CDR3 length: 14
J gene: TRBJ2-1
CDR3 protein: CASSMGLADHEQFF

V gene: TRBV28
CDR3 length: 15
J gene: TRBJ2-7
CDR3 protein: CASSSDRVPDYEQYF

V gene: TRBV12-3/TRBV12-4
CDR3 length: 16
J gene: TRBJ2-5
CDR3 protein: CASSLLGAGVFETQYF

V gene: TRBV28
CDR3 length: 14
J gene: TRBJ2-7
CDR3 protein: CASSFEGESVEQYF

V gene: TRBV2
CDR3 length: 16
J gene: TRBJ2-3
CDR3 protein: CASSEFGALGADTQYF

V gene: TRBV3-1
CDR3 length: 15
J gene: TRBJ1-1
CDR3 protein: CASRPTSGLDTEAFF

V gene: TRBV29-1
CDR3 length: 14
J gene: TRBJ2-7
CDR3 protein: CSVDSGTSSYEQYF

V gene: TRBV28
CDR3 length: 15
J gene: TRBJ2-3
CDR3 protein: CASSPPTGSPETQYF

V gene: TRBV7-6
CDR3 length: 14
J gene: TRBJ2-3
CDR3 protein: CASSLDRGEDTQYF

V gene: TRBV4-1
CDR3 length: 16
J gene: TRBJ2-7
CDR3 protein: CASSQDPGGRSYEQYF

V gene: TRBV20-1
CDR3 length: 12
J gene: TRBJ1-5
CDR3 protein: CSARDMGWPQHF

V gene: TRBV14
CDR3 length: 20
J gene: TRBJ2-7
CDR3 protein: CASSQGFILRGTENSYEQYF

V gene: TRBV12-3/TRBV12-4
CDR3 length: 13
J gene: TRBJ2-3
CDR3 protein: CASTPLPTDTQYF

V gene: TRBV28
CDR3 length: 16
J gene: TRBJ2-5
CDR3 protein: CASSFGGAGVQETQYF

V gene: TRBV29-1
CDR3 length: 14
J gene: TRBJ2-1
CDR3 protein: CSVYLGSNVNEQFF

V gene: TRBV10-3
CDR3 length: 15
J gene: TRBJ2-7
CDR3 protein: CAISRQGTSSYEQYF

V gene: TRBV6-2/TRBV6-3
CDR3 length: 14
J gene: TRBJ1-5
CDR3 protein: CASTGAQGNEPQHF

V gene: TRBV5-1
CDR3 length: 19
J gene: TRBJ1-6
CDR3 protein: CASSLALEGTAAGNSPLHF

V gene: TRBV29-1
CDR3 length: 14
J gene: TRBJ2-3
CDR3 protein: CSVEDRASTDTQYF